A single sample gave rise to the 5 T cell receptor beta chains below, sequenced in a study of identical twins. In TCRdb, the 5' RACE reads were re-called with MiXCR into one record per CDR3 protein. This table has around 570,000 distinct CDR3 sequences, roughly 9.9% appearing once. This sample also appeared in a second study, on yellow fever vaccine responses in identical twins.

The sample consisted of PBMCs. The source is a woman aged 18-29 years in good health.

This chain links TRBV19 with TRBJ2-2; D unclear. Deletions cut 0 bases from V and 3 bases from J, with 5 bases between. This CDR3 has 14 amino acids. CDR1 and CDR2 (germline): LNHDA, SQIVND (reference sequence). CDR3 sequence: CASSIEGYTGELFF. CDR3 nucleotide sequence: TGTGCCAGTAGTATAGAGGGGTACACCGGGGAGCTGTTTTTT.

There are a few counts of this clonotype. The chain couples TRBV12-3 or TRBV12-4 to TRBJ2-1; 15 bases agree with TRBD2. Trimming at V came to 5 bases and at J to 4 bases, leaving 6 bases not matched to a gene. The CDR3 length is 17 residues. CDR3 DNA sequence: TGTGCCAGCAGTGTCCCGGGACTAGCGGGGGGTTACAATGAGCAGTTCTTC. This codes for CASSVPGLAGGYNEQFF.

The chain has TRBV7-9 and TRBJ2-7; TRBD1 aligns across 11 bases. With 7 bases clipped from V and 0 bases from J, the junction kept 11 bases outside the gene matches. Germline CDR1 reads SEHNR; CDR2 reads FQNEAQ (reference sequence). This CDR3 is built from 17 residues. The CDR3 reads CASIPMVGTGGSYEQYF. The CDR3, as DNA: TGTGCCAGCATCCCCATGGTAGGGACAGGGGGCTCCTACGAGCAGTACTTC.

This clonotype was detected a few times. This sequence joins TRBV27 and TRBJ2-7, with D perhaps TRBD1 or TRBD2 (6 bases each). Deletions cut 6 bases from V and 8 bases from J, with 17 bases between. Germline CDR1 and CDR2: MNHEY and SMNVEV (reference sequence). The CDR3 has 13 residues. The CDR3 nucleotides are TGTGCCAGCAGAGGGGGACTGACAAGAAAGCAGTACTTC. Its translation is CASRGGLTRKQYF.

This clonotype came up a few times. The CDR3 is CASSLRPLAGVEQYF. CDR3 nucleotide sequence: TGTGCCAGCAGCTTGCGACCCTTGGCTGGGGTCGAGCAGTACTTC. The chain is built from TRBV5-6 and TRBJ2-7; D is uncertain. In germline, CDR1 is SGHDT, CDR2 YYEEEE. Trimming took 1 base from V and 6 from J, leaving 17 bases between them. The CDR3 runs to 15 residues. Based on the CDR3 plus reference TRBV5-6 and TRBJ2-7, the full variable domain is DAGVTQSPTHLIKTRGQQVTLRCSPKSGHDTVSWYQQALGQGPQFIFQYYEEEERQRGNFPDRFSGHQFPNYSSELNVNALLLGDSALYLCASSLRPLAGVEQYFGPGTRLTVT.